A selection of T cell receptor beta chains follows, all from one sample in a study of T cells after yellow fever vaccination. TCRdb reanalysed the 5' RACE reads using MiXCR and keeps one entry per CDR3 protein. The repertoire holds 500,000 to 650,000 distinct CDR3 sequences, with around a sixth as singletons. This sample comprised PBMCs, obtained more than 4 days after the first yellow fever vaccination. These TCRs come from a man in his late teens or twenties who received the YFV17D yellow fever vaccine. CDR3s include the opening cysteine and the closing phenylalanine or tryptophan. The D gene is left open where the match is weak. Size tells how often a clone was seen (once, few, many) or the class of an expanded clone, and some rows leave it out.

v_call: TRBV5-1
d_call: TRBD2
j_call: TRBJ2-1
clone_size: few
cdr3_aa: CASSPSGPLNEQFF
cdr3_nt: TGCGCCAGCAGCCCTAGCGGGCCGTTGAATGAGCAGTTCTTC

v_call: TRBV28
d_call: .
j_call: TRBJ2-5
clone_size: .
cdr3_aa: CASSSISRGGETQYF
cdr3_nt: TGTGCCAGCAGTTCCATCTCGAGGGGGGGAGAGACCCAGTACTTC

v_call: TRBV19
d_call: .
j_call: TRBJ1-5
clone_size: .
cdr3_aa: CASSILGGRQPQHF
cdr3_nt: TGTGCCAGTAGTATATTAGGAGGGCGTCAGCCCCAGCATTTT

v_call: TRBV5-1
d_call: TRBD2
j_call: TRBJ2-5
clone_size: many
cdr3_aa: CASSLTLLAGTRETQYF
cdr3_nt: TGCGCCAGCAGCTTAACCTTACTAGCGGGGACTCGTGAGACCCAGTACTTC

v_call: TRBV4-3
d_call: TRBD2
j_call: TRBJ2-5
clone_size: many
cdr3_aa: CASSQDWSGGATETQYF
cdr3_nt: TGCGCCAGCAGCCAAGATTGGAGCGGGGGGGCCACAGAGACCCAGTACTTC

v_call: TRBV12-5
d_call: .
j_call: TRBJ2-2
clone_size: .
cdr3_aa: CASGEPNTGELFF
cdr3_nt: TGTGCTAGTGGCGAGCCTAACACCGGGGAGCTGTTTTTT

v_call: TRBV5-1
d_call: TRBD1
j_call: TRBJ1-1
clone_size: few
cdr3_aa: CASSLRTGRQNTEAFF
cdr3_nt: TGCGCCAGCAGCTTAAGGACAGGTCGACAGAACACTGAAGCTTTCTTT

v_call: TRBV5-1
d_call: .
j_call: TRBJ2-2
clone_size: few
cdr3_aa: CASSLGLADLGTGELFF
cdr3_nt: TGCGCCAGCAGCTTGGGCCTAGCCGATTTGGGCACCGGGGAGCTGTTTTTT

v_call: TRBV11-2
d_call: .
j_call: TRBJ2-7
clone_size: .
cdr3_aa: CASSLEGVVSYEQYF
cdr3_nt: TGTGCCAGCAGCTTAGAGGGGGTAGTCTCCTACGAGCAGTACTTC

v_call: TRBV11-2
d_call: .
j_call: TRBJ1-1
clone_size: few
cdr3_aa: CASSLDWAPGYTEAFF
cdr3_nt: TGTGCCAGCAGCTTAGATTGGGCACCCGGATACACTGAAGCTTTCTTT

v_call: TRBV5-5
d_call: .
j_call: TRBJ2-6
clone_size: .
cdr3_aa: CASSLMGAGANILTF
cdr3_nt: TGTGCCAGCAGCTTGATGGGGGCCGGGGCCAACATCCTGACTTTC

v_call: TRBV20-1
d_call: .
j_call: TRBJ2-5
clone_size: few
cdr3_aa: CSARGGGEETQYF
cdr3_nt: TGCAGTGCTAGGGGGGGCGGGGAAGAGACCCAGTACTTC

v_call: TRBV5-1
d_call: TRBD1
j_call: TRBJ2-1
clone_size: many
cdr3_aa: CASSLGTGSYNEQFF
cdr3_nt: TGCGCCAGCAGCTTGGGGACAGGATCCTACAATGAGCAGTTCTTC

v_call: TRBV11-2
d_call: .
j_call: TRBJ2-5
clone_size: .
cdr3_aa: CASSPGRGNQETQYF
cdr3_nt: TGTGCCAGCAGCCCCGGCAGGGGCAACCAAGAGACCCAGTACTTC

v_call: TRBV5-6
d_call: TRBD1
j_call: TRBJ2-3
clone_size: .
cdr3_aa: CASSRLVPRGRRDTQYF
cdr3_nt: TGTGCCAGCAGCCGTCTCGTTCCGAGGGGGCGGAGAGATACGCAGTATTTT

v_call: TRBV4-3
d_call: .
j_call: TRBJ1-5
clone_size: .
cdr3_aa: CASSPGTGYSNQPQHF
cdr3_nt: TGCGCCAGCAGCCCCGGGACGGGTTATAGCAATCAGCCCCAGCATTTT

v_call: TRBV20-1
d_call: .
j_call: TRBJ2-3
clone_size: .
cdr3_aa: CSARSPLATDTQYF
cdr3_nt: TGCAGTGCTAGGAGTCCCCTGGCGACAGATACGCAGTATTTT

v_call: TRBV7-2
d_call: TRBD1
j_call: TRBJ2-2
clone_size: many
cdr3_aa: CASREQGTGTGELFF
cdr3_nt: TGTGCCAGCAGGGAACAGGGGACGGGCACCGGGGAGCTGTTTTTT

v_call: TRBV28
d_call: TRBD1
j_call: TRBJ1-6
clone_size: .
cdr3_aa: CASFSTGAFSPLHF
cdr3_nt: TGTGCCAGCTTTTCGACAGGGGCGTTTTCACCCCTCCACTTT

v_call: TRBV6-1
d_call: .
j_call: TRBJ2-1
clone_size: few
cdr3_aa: CASSSGTWADEQFF
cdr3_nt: TGTGCCAGCAGCTCCGGGACCTGGGCCGATGAGCAGTTCTTC

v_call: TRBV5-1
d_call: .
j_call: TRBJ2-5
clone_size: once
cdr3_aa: CASSLIPGNQETQYF
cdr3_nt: TGCGCCAGCAGCTTGATACCGGGGAACCAAGAGACCCAGTACTTC

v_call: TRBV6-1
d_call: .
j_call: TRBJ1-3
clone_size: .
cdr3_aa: CASRHISGNTIYF
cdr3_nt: TGTGCCAGCAGACACATCTCTGGAAACACCATATATTTT

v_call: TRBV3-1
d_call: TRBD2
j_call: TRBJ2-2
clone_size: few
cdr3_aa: CASSQDSGANTGELFF
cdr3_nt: TGTGCCAGCAGCCAAGATAGCGGGGCGAACACCGGGGAGCTGTTTTTT

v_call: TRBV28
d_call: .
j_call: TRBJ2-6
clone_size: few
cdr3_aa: CASSLGSPAGANVLTF
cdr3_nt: TGTGCCAGCAGTTTAGGGTCCCCGGCTGGGGCCAACGTCCTGACTTTC

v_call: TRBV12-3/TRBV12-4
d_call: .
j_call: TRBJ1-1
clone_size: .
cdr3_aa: CASSLPVTATEAFF
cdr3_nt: TGTGCCAGCAGTTTACCGGTGACAGCGACTGAAGCTTTCTTT

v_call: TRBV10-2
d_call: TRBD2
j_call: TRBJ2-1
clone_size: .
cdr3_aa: CASRGTSGGLPNEQFF
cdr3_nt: TGCGCCAGCAGAGGGACTAGCGGGGGGTTACCCAATGAGCAGTTCTTC

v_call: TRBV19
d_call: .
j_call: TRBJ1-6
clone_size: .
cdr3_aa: CASSMGWFSNSPLHF
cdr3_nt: TGTGCCAGTAGTATGGGGTGGTTTTCTAATTCACCCCTCCACTTT

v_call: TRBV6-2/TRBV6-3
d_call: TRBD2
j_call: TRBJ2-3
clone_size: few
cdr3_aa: CASRPPGLAGRADTQYF
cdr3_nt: TGTGCCAGCAGACCGCCTGGACTAGCGGGGAGGGCAGATACGCAGTATTTT

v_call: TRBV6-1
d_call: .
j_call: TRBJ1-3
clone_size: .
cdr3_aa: CAISTGSAGNTIYF
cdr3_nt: TGTGCCATCAGTACAGGATCAGCTGGAAACACCATATATTTT

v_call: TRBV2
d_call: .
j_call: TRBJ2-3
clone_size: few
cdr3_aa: CASRQGDTQYF
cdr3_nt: TGTGCCAGCCGCCAGGGGGATACGCAGTATTTT

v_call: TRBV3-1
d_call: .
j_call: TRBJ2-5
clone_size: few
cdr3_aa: CASSQSIQAPQETQYF
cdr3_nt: TGTGCCAGCAGCCAATCTATACAGGCCCCCCAAGAGACCCAGTACTTC

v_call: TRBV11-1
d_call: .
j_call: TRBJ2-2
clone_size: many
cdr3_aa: CASSLGLAGELFF
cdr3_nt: TGTGCCAGCAGCCTAGGACTGGCCGGGGAGCTGTTTTTT

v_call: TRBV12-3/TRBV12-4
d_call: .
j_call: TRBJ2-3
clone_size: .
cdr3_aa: CASTLPGADTQYF
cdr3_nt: TGTGCCAGCACACTACCGGGGGCAGATACGCAGTATTTT

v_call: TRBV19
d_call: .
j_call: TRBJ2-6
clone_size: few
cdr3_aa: CASSIGILSGANVLTF
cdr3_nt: TGTGCCAGTAGTATCGGGATTCTCTCTGGGGCCAACGTCCTGACTTTC

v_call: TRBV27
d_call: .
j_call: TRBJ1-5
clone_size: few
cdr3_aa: CASSPQGRGQPQHF
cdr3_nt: TGTGCCAGCAGTCCACAGGGAAGAGGACAGCCCCAGCATTTT

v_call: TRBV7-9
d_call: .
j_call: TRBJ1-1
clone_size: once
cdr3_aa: CASSSTSVNTEAFF
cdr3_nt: TGTGCCAGCAGCTCAACTTCAGTGAACACTGAAGCTTTCTTT

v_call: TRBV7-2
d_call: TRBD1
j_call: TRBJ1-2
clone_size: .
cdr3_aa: CASSFKDRVGYGYTF
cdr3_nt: TGTGCCAGCAGCTTTAAAGACAGGGTTGGCTATGGCTACACCTTC

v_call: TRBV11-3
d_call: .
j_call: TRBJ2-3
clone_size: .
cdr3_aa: CASSSSGPPDTQYF
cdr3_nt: TGTGCCAGCAGCTCGAGCGGGCCACCAGATACGCAGTATTTT

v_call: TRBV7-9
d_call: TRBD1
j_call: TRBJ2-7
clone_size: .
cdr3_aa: CASSETGSYEQYF
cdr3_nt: TGTGCCAGCAGCGAGACAGGGAGCTACGAGCAGTACTTC

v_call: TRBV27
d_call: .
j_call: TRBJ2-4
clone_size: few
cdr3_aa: CASSLSAGMVKNIQYF
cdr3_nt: TGTGCCAGCAGTTTATCGGCAGGAATGGTCAAAAACATTCAGTACTTC

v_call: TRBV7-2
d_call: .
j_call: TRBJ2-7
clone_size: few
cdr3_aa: CASSLAWGSSYEQYF
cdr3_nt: TGTGCCAGCAGCCTTGCTTGGGGAAGCTCCTACGAGCAGTACTTC

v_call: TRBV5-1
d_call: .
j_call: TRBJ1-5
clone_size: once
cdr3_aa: CASSKKEGNQPQHF
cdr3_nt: TGCGCCAGCAGCAAGAAAGAGGGCAATCAGCCCCAGCATTTT

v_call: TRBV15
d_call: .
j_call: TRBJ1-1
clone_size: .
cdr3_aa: CATSRRTGPNTEAFF
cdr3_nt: TGTGCCACCAGCAGAAGAACAGGGCCGAACACTGAAGCTTTCTTT

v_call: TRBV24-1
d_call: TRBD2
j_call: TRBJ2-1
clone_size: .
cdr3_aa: CATSDRKAGGGEQFF
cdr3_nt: TGTGCCACCAGTGACCGCAAAGCGGGGGGGGGTGAGCAGTTCTTC

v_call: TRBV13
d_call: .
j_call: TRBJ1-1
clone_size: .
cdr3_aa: CASSDQLFPTEAFF
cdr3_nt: TGTGCCAGCAGCGATCAGCTTTTTCCCACTGAAGCTTTCTTT

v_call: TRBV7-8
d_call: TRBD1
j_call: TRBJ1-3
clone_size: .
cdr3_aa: CASSLAPGTGVDTIYF
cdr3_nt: TGTGCCAGCAGCTTAGCCCCCGGGACAGGGGTAGACACCATATATTTT

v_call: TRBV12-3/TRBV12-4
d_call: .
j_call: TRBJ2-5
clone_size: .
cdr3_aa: CASSFSGVGETQYF
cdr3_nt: TGTGCCAGCAGTTTTTCGGGGGTAGGAGAGACCCAGTACTTC

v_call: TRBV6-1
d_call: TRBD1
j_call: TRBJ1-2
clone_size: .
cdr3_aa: CASRLGQGTYGYTF
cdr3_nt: TGTGCCAGCAGACTGGGACAGGGCACCTATGGCTACACCTTC

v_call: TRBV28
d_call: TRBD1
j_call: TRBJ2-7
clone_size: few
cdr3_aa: CASRTGQSYEQYF
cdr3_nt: TGTGCCAGCAGGACGGGACAGAGCTACGAGCAGTACTTC

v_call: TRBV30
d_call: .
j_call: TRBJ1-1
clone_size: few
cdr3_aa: CAWSAKGRNTEAFF
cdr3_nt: TGTGCCTGGAGTGCGAAGGGTCGGAACACTGAAGCTTTCTTT

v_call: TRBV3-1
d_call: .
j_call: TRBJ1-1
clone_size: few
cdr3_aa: CASSHTGTGGLAFF
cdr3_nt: TGTGCCAGCAGCCATACAGGGACGGGGGGGCTAGCTTTCTTT

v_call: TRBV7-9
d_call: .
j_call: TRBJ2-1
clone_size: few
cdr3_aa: CASSHPLSREQFF
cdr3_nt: TGTGCCAGCAGCCACCCCCTAAGTCGTGAGCAGTTCTTC

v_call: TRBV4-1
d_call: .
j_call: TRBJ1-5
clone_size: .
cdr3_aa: CASSQNEDSNQPQHF
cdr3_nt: TGCGCCAGCAGCCAAAATGAGGATAGCAATCAGCCCCAGCATTTT

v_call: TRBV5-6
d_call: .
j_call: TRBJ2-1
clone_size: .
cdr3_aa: CASSPRGREQFF
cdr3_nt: TGTGCCAGCAGCCCGCGGGGACGCGAGCAGTTCTTC